This TCR beta chain was sequenced for a study of cytomegalovirus exposure and HLA in healthy donors. Across the study: The use of the same platform for the approximately 110 validation repertoires and the 550 to 700 first-cohort repertoires was reported by a later analysis. Overall study results and limits: Most TCR sequences proved rare, with some public TCRs found in many donors. It was 150 to 200 TCR beta chains that were listed as cytomegalovirus-associated. Specific recognition of CMV antigens was confirmed in vitro for a few chains (all CMV-associated).

Comments on this clone: Its antigen is not known.

V lost 3 bases and J 2 bases, leaving 16 bases between the germline ends. The CDR3 is made up of 16 amino acids. The assay was immunoSEQ multiplex PCR, and TCRdb's table has in-frame clones only and misses some. The sample yields some 180,000 clones, 86% seen once. The source material was PBMCs. The chain employs TRBV23-1 and TRBJ2-5, with a possible D match to TRBD1 (5 bases). TRBV23-1 is treated as an ORF (open reading frame) with a function not yet certain. The TCR comes from a man younger than 45 in good health and CMV-seropositive. Here the CDR3 reads CASSQSLRALQETQYF. CDR3 coding DNA: TGCGCCAGCAGTCAGAGTCTCAGGGCCCTTCAAGAGACCCAGTACTTC.